This TCR beta chain was retrieved from a study of T-cell memory formation after mild COVID-19. Findings of the study overall: Nothing confirmed that second-wave clones peaking on day 37 were specific for SARS-CoV-2. Pre-infection memory carried some responding clones, suggesting that cross-reactive memory joined.

This clonotype came up many times. The target antigen is unknown. TCRdb reprocessed the 5' RACE reads with MiXCR, giving one entry per CDR3 protein. The table shows 50,000 or so distinct CDR3 sequences, with roughly an eighth occurring only once. Germline CDR1 and CDR2: SGHRS and YFSETQ. This CDR3 comprises 18 residues. The V end was cut by 4 bases, the J end by 0 bases, with 17 bases between. V and J are TRBV5-1 and TRBJ2-6, with a possible D match to TRBD1 (6 bases). The TCR comes from a man in his late teens or twenties who had mild COVID-19 (a few samples of this study predate the infection). Cell type and time point are not known. The sample was PBMCs or a T cell subset sorted from them (not recorded which). In nucleotides, the CDR3 is TGCGCCAGCAGCCGGAACCCTCGGGACATCTCTGGGGCCAACGTCCTGACTTTC. This gives the protein CASSRNPRDISGANVLTF.